The source of this TCR beta chain is a study of T cells in Graves' hyperthyroidism and ophthalmopathy. Broader study findings: A 13 V-J signature model discriminated ophthalmopathy versus stable hyperthyroidism. Most clonotypes expanded in thyroid above 0.001 were likewise present in blood.

Amplified TCR beta CDR3 regions derived from RNA transcripts. Initially, a first-round RT-PCR of the TCR CDR3 employed the HTBI primer set. Each CDR3 protein is one row after TCRdb ran MiXCR on the multiplex PCR reads. The repertoire holds fewer than 450,000 distinct CDR3 sequences, with approximately 16% as singletons. This clonotype has at least ten counts. Its target is not known. CDR3 length: 15 residues. The V end lost 5 bases, the J end lost 0 bases, and 11 bases lay between the germline ends. The TCR sequence derives from a woman aged 60-75 years with Graves' ophthalmopathy. The V call is TRBV12-3 or TRBV12-4, the J call TRBJ1-3; D uncertain. The material sequenced was blood. CDR3 sequence: CASSPHGSSGNTIYF. The CDR3 DNA is TGTGCCAGCAGTCCTCATGGAAGCTCTGGAAACACCATATATTTT.